This T cell receptor (beta chain) comes out of a study of Graves' ophthalmopathy and Graves' hyperthyroidism. PBMCs were isolated by Ficoll-Paque density gradient centrifugation, using 7.5 to 10 ml of fresh peripheral blood as the starting material. Amplified material comprised TCR beta CDR3 regions derived from RNA transcripts. RT-PCR in the first round used HTBI primers; a second-round multiplex PCR followed. TCRdb re-analysed the multiplex PCR reads in MiXCR, keeping a single row per CDR3 protein. Counted here are 600,000 to 700,000 distinct CDR3 sequences, roughly two fifths occurring once; the ten biggest clones make up more than 3%. Germline CDR1 reads SGHNT; CDR2 reads YYREEE (reference sequence). The CDR3 is 15 residues long. Trimming removed 0 bases at V and 5 bases at J, with 14 bases between. This clonotype occurred a few times. Antigen unknown. The study's findings and limits: At 65% to 71% sensitivity and 72.22% specificity, the model predicted progression of the ophthalmopathy.

The sequencing input was peripheral blood. V usage is TRBV5-4 and J usage is TRBJ2-5; possibly TRBD1 for D (6 bases). This TCR came from an adult man with Graves' ophthalmopathy. Written as DNA, the CDR3 is TGTGCCAGCAGCTTGGATTTAACAAGGGGGGAGACCCAGTACTTC. This encodes CASSLDLTRGETQYF.